This is a list of T cell receptor beta chains from one sample in a study of persistence of HIV-infected CD4 T cells. Only in-frame clones appear in the TCRdb table, and some are missing; sequencing was by immunoSEQ multiplex PCR. The table records 45,000 or so clones, 88% of them present only once. Which antigens these TCRs recognize remains unknown. Sequenced material: CD4+ T cells sorted from PBMCs after 18-hour stimulation, taken from a patient who received antiretroviral therapy. These receptors were obtained from an adult woman with HIV who was CMV-seropositive. Each CDR3 is given with its conserved first and last residue. The D gene is left open where the match is weak. Some rows mark clone size as missing; the rest say once, few, many or name a class of expanded clone.

abundance: .; d_gene: .; j_gene: TRBJ1-3; v_gene: TRBV5-1; CDR3aa: CASSLSGDGGNTIYF; CDR3nt: TGCGCCAGCAGCTTGTCGGGGGATGGGGGAAACACCATATATTTT
abundance: .; d_gene: .; j_gene: TRBJ1-5; v_gene: TRBV18; CDR3aa: CASTLSAGGEPQHF; CDR3nt: TGTGCCAGCACTCTCAGCGCCGGGGGAGAGCCCCAGCATTTT
abundance: .; d_gene: .; j_gene: TRBJ2-2; v_gene: TRBV2; CDR3aa: CASGSFNTGELFF; CDR3nt: TGTGCCAGCGGCAGCTTCAACACCGGGGAGCTGTTTTTT
abundance: .; d_gene: .; j_gene: TRBJ1-3; v_gene: TRBV30; CDR3aa: CAYSKSSGNTIYF; CDR3nt: TGTGCCTATTCGAAGAGCTCTGGAAACACCATATATTTT
abundance: .; d_gene: TRBD1; j_gene: TRBJ1-5; v_gene: TRBV2; CDR3aa: CASSERDRVENQPQHF; CDR3nt: TGTGCCAGCAGTGAAAGGGACAGGGTGGAAAATCAGCCCCAGCATTTT
abundance: .; d_gene: .; j_gene: TRBJ2-6; v_gene: TRBV3-1/TRBV3-2; CDR3aa: CASSQSTRGGGWANVLTF; CDR3nt: TGTGCCAGCAGCCAAAGCACCAGGGGAGGGGGTTGGGCCAACGTCCTGACTTTC
abundance: .; d_gene: .; j_gene: TRBJ1-2; v_gene: TRBV6-6; CDR3aa: CASSQQGEDRVGYTF; CDR3nt: TGTGCCAGCAGTCAACAGGGAGAGGATCGGGTAGGCTACACCTTC
abundance: once; d_gene: TRBD1; j_gene: TRBJ1-2; v_gene: TRBV14; CDR3aa: CASSPRTGDGYTF; CDR3nt: TGTGCCAGCAGCCCTCGGACAGGGGATGGCTACACCTTC
abundance: .; d_gene: TRBD2; j_gene: TRBJ2-5; v_gene: TRBV5-1; CDR3aa: CASRLAGNSQETQYF; CDR3nt: TGCGCCAGCAGGCTAGCGGGGAACTCCCAAGAGACCCAGTACTTC
abundance: .; d_gene: .; j_gene: TRBJ1-4; v_gene: TRBV15; CDR3aa: CATSRAGDEKLFF; CDR3nt: TGTGCCACCAGCAGGGCAGGGGATGAAAAACTGTTTTTT
abundance: .; d_gene: .; j_gene: TRBJ2-1; v_gene: TRBV29-1; CDR3aa: CSGGLGNSYNEQFF; CDR3nt: TGCAGCGGAGGTCTCGGTAATTCCTACAATGAGCAGTTCTTC
abundance: .; d_gene: .; j_gene: TRBJ1-1; v_gene: TRBV11-3; CDR3aa: CASSPDQHAEAFF; CDR3nt: TGTGCCAGCAGCCCGGACCAACACGCTGAAGCTTTCTTT
abundance: .; d_gene: .; j_gene: TRBJ2-2; v_gene: TRBV6-2/TRBV6-3; CDR3aa: CASSQDVTGELFF; CDR3nt: TGTGCCAGCAGCCAGGACGTGACCGGGGAGCTGTTTTTT
abundance: once; d_gene: .; j_gene: TRBJ1-3; v_gene: TRBV5-4; CDR3aa: CASSLPGDGNTIYF; CDR3nt: TGTGCCAGCAGCTTGCCGGGGGACGGAAACACCATATATTTT
abundance: once; d_gene: .; j_gene: TRBJ2-6; v_gene: TRBV19; CDR3aa: CASSWPSGANVLTF; CDR3nt: TGTGCCAGTAGTTGGCCCTCTGGGGCCAACGTCCTGACTTTC
abundance: .; d_gene: TRBD1; j_gene: TRBJ1-1; v_gene: TRBV12-3/TRBV12-4; CDR3aa: CASRWGQGREAFF; CDR3nt: TGTGCCAGCCGTTGGGGACAGGGGAGGGAAGCTTTCTTT
abundance: .; d_gene: .; j_gene: TRBJ2-4; v_gene: TRBV5-4; CDR3aa: CASSHAANGQNIQYF; CDR3nt: TGTGCCAGCAGCCATGCGGCGAACGGACAAAACATTCAGTACTTC
abundance: .; d_gene: .; j_gene: TRBJ1-4; v_gene: TRBV3-1/TRBV3-2; CDR3aa: CASSQVNEKLFF; CDR3nt: TGTGCCAGCAGCCAAGTTAATGAAAAACTGTTTTTT
abundance: .; d_gene: .; j_gene: TRBJ1-2; v_gene: TRBV29-1; CDR3aa: CSVEQGGGYGYTF; CDR3nt: TGCAGCGTTGAACAGGGCGGGGGTTATGGCTACACCTTC
abundance: .; d_gene: .; j_gene: TRBJ2-2; v_gene: TRBV6-5; CDR3aa: CASTGREAGELFF; CDR3nt: TGTGCCAGCACGGGCAGGGAAGCCGGGGAGCTGTTTTTT
abundance: once; d_gene: TRBD2; j_gene: TRBJ2-3; v_gene: TRBV27; CDR3aa: CASSPERGRGTDTQYF; CDR3nt: TGTGCCAGCAGTCCAGAGCGGGGCAGGGGCACAGATACGCAGTATTTT
abundance: .; d_gene: TRBD1; j_gene: TRBJ1-1; v_gene: TRBV19; CDR3aa: CASKAQGALNTEAFF; CDR3nt: TGTGCCAGTAAGGCCCAGGGGGCCCTAAACACTGAAGCTTTCTTT
abundance: .; d_gene: TRBD1; j_gene: TRBJ1-2; v_gene: TRBV28; CDR3aa: CASSYGTGGYTF; CDR3nt: TGTGCCAGCAGTTACGGGACAGGTGGCTACACCTTC
abundance: .; d_gene: TRBD1; j_gene: TRBJ2-7; v_gene: TRBV5-1; CDR3aa: CASSRRDSFFSYEQYF; CDR3nt: TGCGCCAGCAGCCGCCGGGACAGTTTCTTCTCCTACGAGCAGTACTTC
abundance: .; d_gene: .; j_gene: TRBJ2-2; v_gene: TRBV5-4; CDR3aa: CASSLEQTNTGELFF; CDR3nt: TGTGCCAGCAGCTTGGAACAGACCAACACCGGGGAGCTGTTTTTT
abundance: once; d_gene: .; j_gene: TRBJ1-1; v_gene: TRBV6-5; CDR3aa: CASSYKLPRTTEAFF; CDR3nt: TGTGCCAGCAGTTACAAGTTACCGCGGACCACTGAAGCTTTCTTT
abundance: .; d_gene: .; j_gene: TRBJ1-1; v_gene: TRBV7-3; CDR3aa: CASSSDGWNTEAFF; CDR3nt: TGTGCCAGCAGCTCGGACGGGTGGAACACTGAAGCTTTCTTT
abundance: .; d_gene: .; j_gene: TRBJ1-2; v_gene: TRBV5-8; CDR3aa: CASSPTGYVGTYGYTF; CDR3nt: TGTGCCAGCAGCCCGACCGGGTACGTTGGAACCTATGGCTACACCTTC
abundance: .; d_gene: TRBD1; j_gene: TRBJ1-1; v_gene: TRBV6-5; CDR3aa: CASRGQGGTEAFF; CDR3nt: TGTGCCAGCAGGGGACAGGGCGGGACTGAAGCTTTCTTT
abundance: .; d_gene: .; j_gene: TRBJ2-2; v_gene: TRBV2; CDR3aa: CASREIRGHTGELFF; CDR3nt: TGTGCCAGCAGAGAGATCAGAGGACACACCGGGGAGCTGTTTTTT
abundance: .; d_gene: TRBD1; j_gene: TRBJ2-3; v_gene: TRBV10-1; CDR3aa: CASSESTGGVDTQYF; CDR3nt: TGCGCCAGCAGTGAGTCGACAGGGGGCGTAGATACGCAGTATTTT
abundance: .; d_gene: TRBD1; j_gene: TRBJ2-5; v_gene: TRBV30; CDR3aa: CAWIPTVGTVTETQYF; CDR3nt: TGTGCCTGGATTCCTACTGTCGGGACAGTGACTGAGACCCAGTACTTC
abundance: .; d_gene: TRBD1; j_gene: TRBJ2-7; v_gene: TRBV18; CDR3aa: CASSNSGGDHYEQYF; CDR3nt: TGTGCCAGCTCAAATTCAGGGGGCGATCACTACGAGCAGTACTTC
abundance: .; d_gene: .; j_gene: TRBJ1-2; v_gene: TRBV5-1; CDR3aa: CASSLRDAAYGYTF; CDR3nt: TGCGCCAGCAGCTTGAGGGATGCGGCCTATGGCTACACCTTC
abundance: .; d_gene: .; j_gene: TRBJ1-1; v_gene: TRBV3-1/TRBV3-2; CDR3aa: CASSQGDPFGAFF; CDR3nt: TGTGCCAGCAGCCAAGGGGACCCGTTTGGAGCTTTCTTT
abundance: .; d_gene: TRBD2; j_gene: TRBJ2-4; v_gene: TRBV3-1/TRBV3-2; CDR3aa: CASSHGAGGHGAKNIQYF; CDR3nt: TGTGCCAGCAGCCATGGAGCGGGGGGACACGGGGCCAAAAACATTCAGTACTTC